This TCR beta chain was recovered during a study of T cells in narcolepsy. V dropped 2 bases and J dropped 4 bases, with 11 bases sitting between them. Germline values: CDR1 LNHDA, CDR2 SQIVND (reference sequence). The CDR3 has 15 residues. Assay: immunoSEQ multiplex PCR; the TCRdb copy retains only in-frame clones and omits some. The table includes 28,000 or so clones, roughly 82% detected once. As regards this clone: Its antigen is not identified.

Study observations and caveats: Autoreactive clonotypes reportedly recurred in blood of same and different patients, not controls. Autoreactive HCRT-specific and TRIB2-specific clonotypes were marked in same-patient CSF-versus-blood CD4+ comparisons.

This sequence joins TRBV19 and TRBJ2-2; TRBD1 is a possible D gene (6 bases). This sequence originates from a human donor with narcolepsy. Sequencing was done on a sample of CD45RA- memory CD4+ T cells from PBMCs. In DNA, the CDR3 is TGTGCCAGTAGTATAACTGGGGGCAGCACCGGGGAGCTGTTTTTT. It encodes CASSITGGSTGELFF.